This record looks at one T cell receptor (beta chain) sequence and its context. Its antigen is unknown. Measured with immunoSEQ multiplex PCR; TCRdb has only the in-frame clones, and not every one. The sample yields 90,000 or so clones, around 86% seen once. The source of the sample is a study of identifying expanded T cells in peripheral blood. General observations from the study: Variance in clone template counts between approximately 2-week samples significantly increased with total template count across all healthy donors.

V lost 3 bases to trimming and J lost 4 bases; unmatched junction nucleotides: 16. This CDR3 region has 17 residues. Looked up from germline, CDR1 is GTSNPN and CDR2 is SVGIG (reference sequence). The rearrangement joins TRBV30 to TRBJ1-2; 8 positions agree with TRBD1. The sequence came from a person between 18 and 69 years old in good health. The sequencing sample was made of blood. The CDR3 loop reads CAWRTSGQARGGYGYTF. The CDR3 DNA is TGTGCCTGGAGAACATCGGGACAGGCCCGAGGGGGCTATGGCTACACCTTC. Combining the CDR3 with reference TRBV30 and TRBJ1-2 gives the whole variable domain SQTIHQWPATLVQPVGSPLSLECTVEGTSNPNLYWYRQAAGRGLQLLFYSVGIGQISSEVPQNLSASRPQDRQFILSSKKLLLSDSGFYLCAWRTSGQARGGYGYTFGSGTRLTVV.